This T cell receptor beta chain was captured in a study of shared clonotypes between healthy human individuals. Profiled with immunoSEQ multiplex PCR; TCRdb holds only in-frame clones, not every one. The data contain about 340,000 clones, around 70% of them singletons. The CDR3 sequence is 13 residues long. V lost 7 bases and J lost 5; bases outside the gene matches: 5. CDR1 and CDR2 from the germline V gene are MNHNS and SASEGT. The sequencing sample was made of memory CD4+ T cells sorted from blood. The subset is: CD45RA-negative fraction. The chain is built from TRBV6-1 and TRBJ1-5; 7 positions agree with TRBD1. This receptor was taken from a young man in good health. The CDR3 nucleotides read TGTGCCAGCACGGACAGGAACGATCAGCCCCAGCATTTT. It specifies CASTDRNDQPQHF.